This entry describes one TCR beta chain. Authors' methods: Reference gene primer amplification in the assay estimated nucleated cell counts. Assay: immunoSEQ multiplex PCR; the TCRdb copy retains only in-frame clones and omits some. V and J calls and clone size come straight from that table; D and trimming were deduced from the DNA. The sample consists of under 350,000 clones, 75% to 90% of them appearing once. This record belongs to a study of blood T cell repertoires in COVID-19. Across the whole study: Both acute and convalescent COVID-19 samples were obtained from the United States, Italy and Spain.

Germline trimming cut 7 bases from V and 6 bases from J; bases unmatched to any gene: 7. The CDR3 is 14 residues long. Germline V CDR1 and CDR2: WNHNN, SYGVQD (reference sequence). The chain links TRBV10-1 to TRBJ1-5; 9 bases map to TRBD1. The specimen sequenced was peripheral blood. The TCR comes from a man aged 45 to 65 with acute or convalescent COVID-19. The CDR3 nucleotides read TGCGCCAGCACCTTCCGGGACAGGGTTCAGCCCCAGCATTTT. Translation gives CASTFRDRVQPQHF.